This T cell receptor beta chain was recovered during a study of regulatory T cells in long-lasting Graves disease. General study findings and limits: The researchers studied only peripheral blood, not thyroid tissue.

V dropped 0 bases and J dropped 6 bases, with 12 bases sitting between them. The CDR3 totals 15 residues. Germline-derived CDR1 and CDR2 are SGHRS and YFSETQ. This clonotype was picked up many times. Its specificity is not known. The authors built TCR beta libraries using iRepertoire HTBI primers and Arm-PCR of CDR3 regions. Each CDR3 protein is one row after TCRdb ran MiXCR on the multiplex PCR reads. The data contain approximately 300,000 distinct CDR3 sequences, more than 15% of them singletons. Time point of the sample: newly diagnosed GD, antithyroid drugs for less than 3 months. Making the TCR library involved RNA that had been extracted from PBMCs. American Thyroid Association guidelines served as the basis for diagnosing Graves' disease.

Sequenced material: peripheral blood mononuclear cells (PBMCs), taken at new diagnosis, from a patient treated with antithyroid drugs. This sequence originates from a female donor with Graves disease. V gene TRBV5-1 combines with J gene TRBJ1-4; possibly TRBD1 for D (5 bases). CDR3 region: CASSLATGEYEKLFF. The CDR3 nucleotides read TGCGCCAGCAGCTTGGCAACGGGGGAATATGAAAAACTGTTTTTT.